Listed here are 15 T cell receptor beta chains from one sample, sequenced in a study of blood T cell repertoires in COVID-19. Repertoires were generated with immunoSEQ multiplex PCR, while TCRdb's copy carries only in-frame clones and drops some. The repertoire includes some 180,000 clones, roughly 90% of them detected once, and 0.6% to 0.8% sits in the top ten. Sample: peripheral blood. The receptors here all came from a man aged 45-65 years with acute or convalescent COVID-19.

The chain combines TRBV4-1 with TRBJ2-5, with 7 bases aligning to TRBD1. CDR1 is MGHRA and CDR2 is YSYEKL in the germline V gene. The CDR3 is made up of 15 amino acids. J gave up 5 bases and V 3 bases, and 9 bases lay outside the gene matches. The CDR3 sequence: CASSHQTVTGETQYF. The CDR3 region has the DNA TGCGCCAGCAGCCACCAAACCGTGACAGGGGAGACCCAGTACTTC.

The V and J genes are TRBV18 and TRBJ2-5; TRBD1 might be the D (6 bases). V was cut by 3 bases and J by 1 base, with 9 bases left in between. This CDR3 spans 14 amino acids. From germline, CDR1 is KGHSH and CDR2 LQKENI. The CDR3 nucleotides are TGTGCCAGCTCACCTAGGACAGTCCAAGAGACCCAGTACTTC. This encodes CASSPRTVQETQYF.

J is TRBJ1-6 and V is TRBV28; weak D call: TRBD1 (6 bases). Germline lookup yields CDR1 MDHEN and CDR2 SYDVKM. CDR3 length equals 14 residues. V lost 5 bases and J 10 bases, leaving 15 bases between the germline ends. The CDR3 here is CASSPGGAGSPLHF. The CDR3, as DNA: TGTGCCAGCAGTCCGGGGGGGGCTGGATCACCCCTCCACTTT.

This chain joins TRBV29-1 and TRBJ2-5; possibly TRBD1 for D (5 bases). Germline CDR1 and CDR2: SQVTM and ANQGSEA. Trimming left V 6 bases short and J 3 bases short, with 14 bases between. The CDR3 is 13 residues long. The CDR3 protein is CSVTNTGEETQYF. CDR3 sequence (DNA): TGCAGCGTGACAAACACAGGCGAAGAGACCCAGTACTTC.

This clone was observed a single time. The V call is TRBV27, the J call TRBJ2-3; D may be TRBD2 (6 bases). CDR1 and CDR2 from the germline V gene are MNHEY and SMNVEV (reference sequence). Trimming left V 3 bases short and J 2 bases short, with 18 bases between. The CDR3 runs 17 residues. The CDR3 sequence: CASSLMSLRGATDTQYF. In DNA, the CDR3 is TGTGCCAGCAGTTTGATGAGCTTGCGCGGGGCCACAGATACGCAGTATTTT.

V usage is TRBV10-3 and J usage is TRBJ2-7; 14 bases align to TRBD2. Trimming removed 9 bases from V and 7 bases from J; junction bases left unmatched: 11. The CDR3 length is 15 residues. Germline assignment: CDR1 ENHRY and CDR2 SYGVKD. CDR3 bases: TGTGCCATATTACCGACTAGCGGGAGGGCCAGGGAGCAGTACTTC. It translates to CAILPTSGRAREQYF.

This sequence joins TRBV14 and TRBJ2-5; weak D call: TRBD2 (6 bases). The CDR3 consists of 13 residues. From germline, CDR1 is SGHDN and CDR2 FVKESK. Trimming removed 4 bases at V and 5 bases at J, with 11 bases between. The CDR3, as DNA: TGTGCCAGCAGCCGCCGGGGGTGGGAGACCCAGTACTTC. This translates into CASSRRGWETQYF.

The chain recombines TRBV7-9 with TRBJ1-2; possibly TRBD1 for D (6 bases). The V and J ends lost 2 bases and 6 bases respectively, with 13 bases between them. The CDR3 has 14 residues. Germline V gene sequence: CDR1 SEHNR, CDR2 FQNEAQ (reference sequence). The CDR3 loop is CASSLTQGSHGYTF. DNA of the CDR3: TGTGCCAGCAGCTTAACACAGGGCAGTCATGGCTACACCTTC. The whole variable domain, filled in from reference TRBV7-9 and TRBJ1-2, reads DTGVSQNPRHKITKRGQNVTFRCDPISEHNRLYWYRQTLGQGPEFLTYFQNEAQLEKSRLLSDRFSAERPKGSFSTLEIQRTEQGDSAMYLCASSLTQGSHGYTFGSGTRLTVV.

The chain joins TRBV9 to TRBJ2-5, with 9 nucleotides matching TRBD2. This CDR3 region has 14 residues. V shed 4 bases, J shed 1 base, and the junction held 2 bases outside the gene matches. Per germline, CDR1 SGDLS and CDR2 YYNGEE. The CDR3, as DNA: TGTGCCAGCAGCCCGCGGGGGGGCCAAGAGACCCAGTACTTC. This gives the protein CASSPRGGQETQYF.

This chain links TRBV7-3 with TRBJ1-3; tentative D call: TRBD1 (6 bases). The CDR3 covers 15 residues. Germline CDR1 SGHTA, CDR2 FQGTGA. Between the trimmed V and J ends, which lost 1 base and 2 bases, there was a span of 9 bases. The CDR3 sequence: CASSLNSGAGNTIYF. CDR3 coding DNA: TGTGCCAGCAGCTTAAACTCAGGGGCTGGAAACACCATATATTTT.

V usage is TRBV9 and J usage is TRBJ1-6; the D gene is possibly TRBD1 (6 bases). With 1 base removed from V and 9 bases from J, the gap between germline ends came to 14 bases. The CDR3 extends over 15 amino acids. The V gene's germline CDR1 is SGDLS and CDR2 YYNGEE. Here the CDR3 reads CASSVQGQGGSPLHF. CDR3 sequence (DNA): TGTGCCAGCAGCGTACAGGGGCAGGGTGGTTCACCCCTCCACTTT.

The V gene is TRBV2, the J gene TRBJ2-3; 12 bases map to TRBD2. The ends lost 4 bases at V and 9 bases at J; junction bases unmatched: 8. Germline V gene data show CDR1 as SNHLY and CDR2 as FYNNEI. The CDR3 length is 15 residues. The chain's CDR3 is CASSASSGRGGTQYF. The CDR3 DNA reads TGTGCCAGCAGTGCCTCTAGCGGGAGGGGAGGGACGCAGTATTTT.

The chain carries TRBV12-3 or TRBV12-4 and TRBJ2-1, with TRBD2 as a possible D gene (5 bases). V gave up 5 bases and J gave up 9 bases, with 11 bases separating them. CDR3 length: 12 residues. CDR3 coding DNA: TGTGCCAGCAGTCGCACTAGTCGTGAGCAGTTCTTC. Protein sequence: CASSRTSREQFF.

This clone occurred once. The V gene is TRBV7-8, the J gene TRBJ1-1; possibly TRBD1 for D (6 bases). Trimming took off 5 bases at V and 0 bases at J, with 13 bases between the two ends. The CDR3 extends over 15 amino acids. Germline-derived CDR1 and CDR2 are SGHVS and FQNEAQ. The CDR3 region is CASSPRGGLNTEAFF. CDR3 DNA sequence: TGTGCCAGCAGCCCCCGCGGGGGCCTGAACACTGAAGCTTTCTTT.

This clone has more than one count but fewer than ten. The gene calls are TRBV7-9 and TRBJ1-6; 7 bases fit TRBD1. With V trimmed by 5 bases and J by 4 bases, 8 bases remained unmatched. Per the germline V gene, CDR1 is SEHNR and CDR2 is FQNEAQ (reference sequence). CDR3 length: 16 amino acids. CDR3 nucleotides: TGTGCCAGCAGCACCCTGACAGGGCGATATAATTCACCCCTCCACTTT. Translating gives CASSTLTGRYNSPLHF.